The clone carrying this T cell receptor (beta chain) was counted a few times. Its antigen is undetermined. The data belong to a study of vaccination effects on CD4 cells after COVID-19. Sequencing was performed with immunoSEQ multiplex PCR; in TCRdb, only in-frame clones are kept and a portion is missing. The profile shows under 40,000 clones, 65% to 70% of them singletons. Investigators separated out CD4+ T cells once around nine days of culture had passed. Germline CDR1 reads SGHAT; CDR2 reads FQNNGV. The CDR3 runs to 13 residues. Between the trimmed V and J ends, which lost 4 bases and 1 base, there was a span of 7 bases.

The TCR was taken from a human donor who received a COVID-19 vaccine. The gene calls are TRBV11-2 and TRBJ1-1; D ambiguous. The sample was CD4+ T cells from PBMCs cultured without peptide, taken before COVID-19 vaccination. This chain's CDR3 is CASSYQRNTEAFF. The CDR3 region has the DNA TGTGCCAGCAGCTATCAAAGGAACACTGAAGCTTTCTTT.